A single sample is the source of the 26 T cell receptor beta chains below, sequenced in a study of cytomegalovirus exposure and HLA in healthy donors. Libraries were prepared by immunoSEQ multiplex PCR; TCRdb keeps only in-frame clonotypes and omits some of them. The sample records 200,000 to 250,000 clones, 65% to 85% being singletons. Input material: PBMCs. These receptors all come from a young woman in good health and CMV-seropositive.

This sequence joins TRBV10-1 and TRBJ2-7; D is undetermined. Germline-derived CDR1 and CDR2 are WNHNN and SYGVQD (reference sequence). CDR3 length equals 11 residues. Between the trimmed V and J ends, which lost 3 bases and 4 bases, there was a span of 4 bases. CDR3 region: CASSDGYEQYF. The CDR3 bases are TGCGCCAGCAGTGATGGTTACGAGCAGTACTTC.

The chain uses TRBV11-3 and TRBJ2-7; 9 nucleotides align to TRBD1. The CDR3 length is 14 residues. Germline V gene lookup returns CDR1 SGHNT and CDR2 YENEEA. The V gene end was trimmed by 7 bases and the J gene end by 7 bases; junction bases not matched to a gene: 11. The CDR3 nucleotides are TGTGCCAGCACCGCGACAGGGGGGTCGAGAGAGCAGTACTTC. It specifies CASTATGGSREQYF.

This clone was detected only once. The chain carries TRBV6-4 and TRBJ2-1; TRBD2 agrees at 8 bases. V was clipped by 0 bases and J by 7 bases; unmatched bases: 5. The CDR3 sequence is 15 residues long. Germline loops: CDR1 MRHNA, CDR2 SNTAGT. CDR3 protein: CASSDSAGEPNEQFF. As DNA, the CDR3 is TGTGCCAGCAGTGACTCAGCGGGAGAACCTAATGAGCAGTTCTTC.

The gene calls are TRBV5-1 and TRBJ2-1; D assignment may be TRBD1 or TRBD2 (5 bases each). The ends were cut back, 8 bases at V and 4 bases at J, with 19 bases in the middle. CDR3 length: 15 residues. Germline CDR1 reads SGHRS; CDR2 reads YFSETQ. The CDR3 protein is CASDAGTEGYNEQFF. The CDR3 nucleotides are TGCGCCAGTGATGCCGGGACCGAGGGTTACAATGAGCAGTTCTTC.

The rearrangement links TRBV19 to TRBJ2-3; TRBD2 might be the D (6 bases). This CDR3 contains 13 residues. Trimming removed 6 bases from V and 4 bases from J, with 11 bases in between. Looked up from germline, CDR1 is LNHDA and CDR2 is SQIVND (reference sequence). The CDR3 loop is CASSPERADTQYF. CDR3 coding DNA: TGTGCCAGTAGCCCCGAGCGGGCAGATACGCAGTATTTT.

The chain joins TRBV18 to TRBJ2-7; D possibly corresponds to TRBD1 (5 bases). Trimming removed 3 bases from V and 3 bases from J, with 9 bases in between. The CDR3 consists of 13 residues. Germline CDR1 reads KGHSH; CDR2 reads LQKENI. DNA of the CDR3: TGTGCCAGCTCACCCGGACAAGACTACGAGCAGTACTTC. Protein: CASSPGQDYEQYF.

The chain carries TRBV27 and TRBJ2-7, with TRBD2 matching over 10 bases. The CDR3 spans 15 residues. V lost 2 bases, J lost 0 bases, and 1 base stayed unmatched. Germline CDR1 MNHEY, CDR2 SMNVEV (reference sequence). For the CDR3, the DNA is TGTGCCAGCAGTTTAGGACTAGCGGACTCCTACGAGCAGTACTTC. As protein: CASSLGLADSYEQYF.

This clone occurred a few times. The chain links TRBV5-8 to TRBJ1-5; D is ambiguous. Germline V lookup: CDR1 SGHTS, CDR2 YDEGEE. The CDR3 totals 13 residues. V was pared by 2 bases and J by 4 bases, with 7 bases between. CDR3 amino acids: CASSLTRNQPQHF. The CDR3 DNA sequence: TGTGCCAGCAGCTTAACGCGTAATCAGCCCCAGCATTTT.

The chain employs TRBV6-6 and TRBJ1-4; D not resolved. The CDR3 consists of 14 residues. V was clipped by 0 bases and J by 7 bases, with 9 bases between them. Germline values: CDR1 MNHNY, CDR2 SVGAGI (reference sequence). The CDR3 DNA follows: TGTGCCAGCAGTTACTCCGGCGACGGTGAAAAACTGTTTTTT. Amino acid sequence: CASSYSGDGEKLFF.

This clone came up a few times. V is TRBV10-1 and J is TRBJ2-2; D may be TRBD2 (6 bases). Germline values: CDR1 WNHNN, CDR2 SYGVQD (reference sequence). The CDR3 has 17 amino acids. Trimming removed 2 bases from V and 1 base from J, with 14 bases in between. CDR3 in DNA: TGCGCCAGCAGTGAGAGGGCTAGCGCAAAGAACACCGGGGAGCTGTTTTTT. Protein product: CASSERASAKNTGELFF.

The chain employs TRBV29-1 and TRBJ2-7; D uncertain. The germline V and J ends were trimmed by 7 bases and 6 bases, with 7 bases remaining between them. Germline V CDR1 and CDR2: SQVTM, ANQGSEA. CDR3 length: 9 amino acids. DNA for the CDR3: TGCAGCGGGGCGAGCGAGCAGTACTTC. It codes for CSGASEQYF.

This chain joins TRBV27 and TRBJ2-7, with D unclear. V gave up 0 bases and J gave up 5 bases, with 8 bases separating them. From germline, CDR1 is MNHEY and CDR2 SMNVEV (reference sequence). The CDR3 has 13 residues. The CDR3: CASSLSKAHEQYF. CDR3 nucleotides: TGTGCCAGCAGTTTATCGAAAGCCCACGAGCAGTACTTC.

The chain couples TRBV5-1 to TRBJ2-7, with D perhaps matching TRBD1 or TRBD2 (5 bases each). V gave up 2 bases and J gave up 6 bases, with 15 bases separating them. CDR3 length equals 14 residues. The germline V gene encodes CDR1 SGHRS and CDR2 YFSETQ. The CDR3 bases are TGCGCCAGCAGCTTCCGGGACGGGCAATTCGAGCAGTACTTC. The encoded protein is CASSFRDGQFEQYF.

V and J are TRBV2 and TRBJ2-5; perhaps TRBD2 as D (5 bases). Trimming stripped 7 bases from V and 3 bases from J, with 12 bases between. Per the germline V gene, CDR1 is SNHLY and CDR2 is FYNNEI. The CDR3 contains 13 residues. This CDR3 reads CASTERGKETQYF. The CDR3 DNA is TGTGCCAGCACCGAAAGAGGGAAAGAGACCCAGTACTTC.

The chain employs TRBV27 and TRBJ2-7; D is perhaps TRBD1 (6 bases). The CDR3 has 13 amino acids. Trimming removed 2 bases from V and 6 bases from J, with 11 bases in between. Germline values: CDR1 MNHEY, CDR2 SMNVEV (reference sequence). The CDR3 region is CASSLQGWSEQYF. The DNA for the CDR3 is TGTGCCAGCAGTTTACAGGGGTGGTCCGAGCAGTACTTC.

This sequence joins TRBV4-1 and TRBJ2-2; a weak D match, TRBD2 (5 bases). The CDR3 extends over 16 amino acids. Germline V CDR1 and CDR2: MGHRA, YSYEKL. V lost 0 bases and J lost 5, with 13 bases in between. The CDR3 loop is CASSQDEGGWTGELFF. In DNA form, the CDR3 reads TGCGCCAGCAGCCAAGATGAGGGCGGTTGGACCGGGGAGCTGTTTTTT.

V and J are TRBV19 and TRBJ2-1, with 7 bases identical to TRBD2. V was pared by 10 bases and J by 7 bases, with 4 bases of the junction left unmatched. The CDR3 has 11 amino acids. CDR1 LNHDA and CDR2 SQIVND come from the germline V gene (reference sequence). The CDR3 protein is CATGGGNEQFF. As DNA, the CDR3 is TGTGCCACTGGCGGGGGAAATGAGCAGTTCTTC.

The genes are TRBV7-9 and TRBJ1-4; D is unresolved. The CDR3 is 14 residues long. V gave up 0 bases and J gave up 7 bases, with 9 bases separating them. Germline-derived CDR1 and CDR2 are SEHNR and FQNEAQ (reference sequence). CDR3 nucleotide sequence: TGTGCCAGCAGCTTAGCGGCGGGGAGTGAAAAACTGTTTTTT. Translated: CASSLAAGSEKLFF. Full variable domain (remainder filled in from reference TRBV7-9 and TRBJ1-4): DTGVSQNPRHKITKRGQNVTFRCDPISEHNRLYWYRQTLGQGPEFLTYFQNEAQLEKSRLLSDRFSAERPKGSFSTLEIQRTEQGDSAMYLCASSLAAGSEKLFFGSGTQLSVL.

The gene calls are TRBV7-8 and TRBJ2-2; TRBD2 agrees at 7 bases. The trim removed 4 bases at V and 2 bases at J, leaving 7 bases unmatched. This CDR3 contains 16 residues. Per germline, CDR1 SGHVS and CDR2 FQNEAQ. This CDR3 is CASSSSPGGNTGELFF. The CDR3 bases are TGTGCCAGCAGCTCCTCCCCGGGGGGTAACACCGGGGAGCTGTTTTTT.

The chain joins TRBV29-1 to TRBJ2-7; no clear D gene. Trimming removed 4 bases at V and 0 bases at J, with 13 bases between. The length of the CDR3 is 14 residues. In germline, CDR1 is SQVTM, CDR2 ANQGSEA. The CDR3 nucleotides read TGCAGCGTTGCAACTCCTTACAGCTCCTACGAGCAGTACTTC. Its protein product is CSVATPYSSYEQYF.

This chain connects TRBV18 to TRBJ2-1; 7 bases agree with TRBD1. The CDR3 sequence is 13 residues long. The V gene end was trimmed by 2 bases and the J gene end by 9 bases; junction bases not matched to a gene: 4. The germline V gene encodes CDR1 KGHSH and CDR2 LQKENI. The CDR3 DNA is TGTGCCAGCTCACCAGTTACAGGGGTTGAGCAGTTCTTC. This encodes CASSPVTGVEQFF.

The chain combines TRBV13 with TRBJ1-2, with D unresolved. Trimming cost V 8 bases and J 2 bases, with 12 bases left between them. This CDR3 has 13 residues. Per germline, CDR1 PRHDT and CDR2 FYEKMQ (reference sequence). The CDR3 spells CASGSRLNYGYTF. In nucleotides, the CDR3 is TGTGCCAGCGGTTCTCGATTGAACTATGGCTACACCTTC.

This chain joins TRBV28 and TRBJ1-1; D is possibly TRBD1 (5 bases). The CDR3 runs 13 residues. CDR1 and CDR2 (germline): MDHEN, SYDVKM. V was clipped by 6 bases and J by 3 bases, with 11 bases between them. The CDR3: CASRQQVDTEAFF. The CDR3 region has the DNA TGTGCCAGCAGGCAACAGGTAGACACTGAAGCTTTCTTT.

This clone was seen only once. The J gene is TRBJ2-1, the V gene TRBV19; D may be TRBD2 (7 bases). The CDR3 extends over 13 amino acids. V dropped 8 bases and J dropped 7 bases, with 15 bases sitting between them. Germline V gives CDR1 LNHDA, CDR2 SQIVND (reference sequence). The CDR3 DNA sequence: TGTGCCAGTCGAGTAGGGGGAGGGAATGAGCAGTTCTTC. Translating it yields CASRVGGGNEQFF.

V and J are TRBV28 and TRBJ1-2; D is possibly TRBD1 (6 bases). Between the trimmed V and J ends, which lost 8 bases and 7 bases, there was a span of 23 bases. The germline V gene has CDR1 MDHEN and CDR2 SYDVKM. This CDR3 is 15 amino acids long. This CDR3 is CASFRGGPLMSGYTF. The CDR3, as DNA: TGTGCCAGCTTTAGGGGGGGCCCTTTAATGTCTGGCTACACCTTC.

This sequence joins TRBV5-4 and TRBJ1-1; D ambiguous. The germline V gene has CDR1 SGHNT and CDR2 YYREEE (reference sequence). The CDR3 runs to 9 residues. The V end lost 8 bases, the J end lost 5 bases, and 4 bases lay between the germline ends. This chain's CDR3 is CARVTEAFF. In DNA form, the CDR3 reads TGTGCCAGAGTTACTGAAGCTTTCTTT. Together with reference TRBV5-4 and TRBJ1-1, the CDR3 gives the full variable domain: ETGVTQSPTHLIKTRGQQVTLRCSSQSGHNTVSWYQQALGQGPQFIFQYYREEENGRGNFPPRFSGLQFPNYSSELNVNALELDDSALYLCARVTEAFFGQGTRLTVV.